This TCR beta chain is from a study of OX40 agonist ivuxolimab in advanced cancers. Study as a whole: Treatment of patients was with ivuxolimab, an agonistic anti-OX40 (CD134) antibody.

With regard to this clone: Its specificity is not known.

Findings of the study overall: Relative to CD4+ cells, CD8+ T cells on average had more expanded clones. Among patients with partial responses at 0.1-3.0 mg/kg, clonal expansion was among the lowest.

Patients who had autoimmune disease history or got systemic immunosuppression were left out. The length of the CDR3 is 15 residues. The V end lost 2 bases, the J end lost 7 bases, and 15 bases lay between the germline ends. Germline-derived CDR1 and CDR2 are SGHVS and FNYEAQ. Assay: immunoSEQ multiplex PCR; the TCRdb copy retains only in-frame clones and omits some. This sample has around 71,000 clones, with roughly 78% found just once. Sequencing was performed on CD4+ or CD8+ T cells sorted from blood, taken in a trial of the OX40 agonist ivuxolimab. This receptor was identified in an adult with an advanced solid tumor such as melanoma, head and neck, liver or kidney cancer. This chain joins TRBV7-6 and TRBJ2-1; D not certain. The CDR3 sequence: CASSLPYKDLNEQFF. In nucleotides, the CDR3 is TGTGCCAGCAGCTTACCCTATAAGGACCTTAATGAGCAGTTCTTC.